Listed below are T cell receptor beta chains from one sample, sequenced in a study of T cell responses to AZD1222 COVID-19 vaccine. This table comes from immunoSEQ multiplex PCR, and its TCRdb copy is limited to in-frame clones, with some not included. The sample contains 78,000 or so clones, around 89% of which appear only once. The sequences come from peripheral blood, collected on day 0 of AZD1222 vaccination. These receptors all stem from an adult in good health. Each CDR3 is given with its conserved first and last residue. The order of the fields is clone size, V gene, J gene, D gene, CDR3 DNA, CDR3 protein. D genes are given only for firm matches. Clone sizes are given selectively: once, few, many, or a class where the clone is expanded.

NA	TRBV6-5	TRBJ2-1	TRBD2	TGTGCCAGCAATCCGACTAGCGGGGCTTACAATGAGCAGTTCTTC	CASNPTSGAYNEQFF
NA	TRBV5-5	TRBJ1-2	TRBD1	TGTGCCAGCAGCCCGGCAGAGGGACAGGCCCTTGGCTACACCTTC	CASSPAEGQALGYTF
once	TRBV5-6	TRBJ1-2	NA	TGTGCCAGCAGCTTTGGGGGGGCGGACAACTATGGCTACACCTTC	CASSFGGADNYGYTF
NA	TRBV7-9	TRBJ2-7	TRBD1	TGTGCCAGCATCCCACGGGACAGGGGGCACGAGCAGTACTTC	CASIPRDRGHEQYF
NA	TRBV13	TRBJ2-4	TRBD2	TGTGCCAGCAGCTTAGGCCTGCGGGCTAGCGGGGCCAAAAACATTCAGTACTTC	CASSLGLRASGAKNIQYF
NA	TRBV4-1	TRBJ1-5	NA	TGCGCCAGCAGCCAAGTTTCCGCGGTCCACCAGCCCCAGCATTTT	CASSQVSAVHQPQHF
NA	TRBV4-2	TRBJ1-4	NA	TGTGCCAGCAGCCACCTAAAGGGGCCAGCAACTAATGAAAAACTGTTTTTT	CASSHLKGPATNEKLFF
NA	TRBV3-1/TRBV3-2	TRBJ2-2	NA	TGTGCCAGCAGCCACCGCAGTGGGGAGCTGTTTTTT	CASSHRSGELFF
NA	TRBV7-9	TRBJ2-5	TRBD2	TGTGCCGGGGGGGGACCGCTCCAAGAGACCCAGTACTTC	CAGGGPLQETQYF
many	TRBV12-3/TRBV12-4	TRBJ1-2	TRBD1	TGTGCCAGCAGTCCCGGGACAGGCTATGGCTACACCTTC	CASSPGTGYGYTF
once	TRBV15	TRBJ1-1	TRBD1	TGTGCCACCAGCAGTTACGGGGACAGCAAAGGAAACACTGAAGCTTTCTTT	CATSSYGDSKGNTEAFF
NA	TRBV5-1	TRBJ2-1	NA	TGCGCCAGCAGCTTGCGCGACAGTGAGCAGTTCTTC	CASSLRDSEQFF
few	TRBV3-1/TRBV3-2	TRBJ2-7	NA	TGTGCCAGCAGCCAAGATCTAGCCTACGAGCAGTACTTC	CASSQDLAYEQYF
once	TRBV6-4	TRBJ1-6	NA	TGTGCCAGCAGTGACGGGACGCCAAATTCACCCCTCCACTTT	CASSDGTPNSPLHF
NA	TRBV28	TRBJ1-5	TRBD1	TGTGCCAGCACCCTCGCAGGGGGTATCAATCAGCCCCAGCATTTT	CASTLAGGINQPQHF
NA	TRBV6-2/TRBV6-3	TRBJ2-5	NA	TGTGCCAGCAGTAACCAAGAGACCCAGTACTTC	CASSNQETQYF
NA	TRBV13	TRBJ1-1	NA	TGTGCCAGCAGCTTCCCGGGGGCCGAAGCTTTCTTT	CASSFPGAEAFF
NA	TRBV10-3	TRBJ2-2	NA	TGTGCCATCAGTGGCGAGGGAGGTGACACCGGGGAGCTGTTTTTT	CAISGEGGDTGELFF
NA	TRBV20-1	TRBJ2-5	TRBD2	TGCAGTGCTAGTTTGACTAGCGGTAACCCCTCGTCCCAGTACTTC	CSASLTSGNPSSQYF
NA	TRBV28	TRBJ1-4	TRBD1	TGTGCCAGCAGACCCGACAGGGTTGCAACTAATGAAAAACTGTTTTTT	CASRPDRVATNEKLFF
NA	TRBV29-1	TRBJ1-3	NA	TGCAGCGTTGAGAACGGGAACTCTGGAAACACCATATATTTT	CSVENGNSGNTIYF
NA	TRBV9	TRBJ1-3	TRBD1	TGTGCCAGCAGCGAGACAGGGGGAAACACCATATATTTT	CASSETGGNTIYF
NA	TRBV6-2/TRBV6-3	TRBJ2-3	NA	TGTGCCAGCAGTTCGGGGCGGCTCGGGGACCATACGCAGTATTTT	CASSSGRLGDHTQYF
NA	TRBV5-4	TRBJ2-3	NA	TGTGCCAGCAGCTTGTCTTGGACCCTCGGGGATACGCAGTATTTT	CASSLSWTLGDTQYF
NA	TRBV5-1	TRBJ1-1	NA	TGCGCCAGCAGCTTGGTACAGATGAACACTGAAGCTTTCTTT	CASSLVQMNTEAFF
NA	TRBV28	TRBJ1-1	NA	TGTGCCAGCAGCCCGAGCCCAACTGAAGCTTTCTTT	CASSPSPTEAFF
NA	TRBV27	TRBJ2-5	NA	TGTGCCAGCAGTTTCGCATATACAGGGTTCCAAGAGACCCAGTACTTC	CASSFAYTGFQETQYF
NA	TRBV9	TRBJ2-7	NA	TGTGCCAGCAGCGTAGCGCCGGACAGTTACGAGCAGTACTTC	CASSVAPDSYEQYF
NA	TRBV6-5	TRBJ2-1	NA	TGTGCCAGCAAGGCAGGCAATGAGCAGTTCTTC	CASKAGNEQFF
NA	TRBV6-5	TRBJ1-2	NA	TGTGCCAGCAGACCTACGACAGGTTGGACCTATGGCTACACCTTC	CASRPTTGWTYGYTF
NA	TRBV27	TRBJ2-1	TRBD2	TGTGCCAGCAGTCCGTCTCGGGGGAGGGCTTCCAATGAGCAGTTCTTC	CASSPSRGRASNEQFF
NA	TRBV28	TRBJ2-7	NA	TGTGCCAGCAGCGACTTACTTGGGCAGTACTTC	CASSDLLGQYF
NA	TRBV5-1	TRBJ1-2	TRBD1	TGCGCCAGCAGCTTTGATGGCCCCCGGGACAGTTATAGGGACTATGGCTACACCTTC	CASSFDGPRDSYRDYGYTF
NA	TRBV29-1	TRBJ2-5	NA	TGCAGCGTTGAACCCGACAGAACAGAGACCCAGTACTTC	CSVEPDRTETQYF
NA	TRBV7-2	TRBJ1-3	NA	TGTGCCAGCAGCTTAGCGTCCGGGGGGCTCCCTGGAAACACCATATATTTT	CASSLASGGLPGNTIYF
NA	TRBV7-6	TRBJ1-1	NA	TGTGCCAGCAGCTTACGACAGAACACTGAAGCTTTCTTT	CASSLRQNTEAFF
NA	TRBV19	TRBJ2-7	NA	TGTGCCAGTAGTATGAGGGGGTCGGGAATAGGAAGCGAGCAGTACTTC	CASSMRGSGIGSEQYF
NA	TRBV19	TRBJ1-6	TRBD1	TGTGCCAGTAGTGAGGGGACAGTGCCCGTTACCCTCCACTTT	CASSEGTVPVTLHF
NA	TRBV30	TRBJ2-4	TRBD2	TGTGCCTGGAGAAGAGGGCTAGCGGAGAGTGGGAAAAACATTCAGTACTTC	CAWRRGLAESGKNIQYF
NA	TRBV7-3	TRBJ1-3	NA	TGTGCCAGCATCAGGACATACTCTGGAAACACCATATATTTT	CASIRTYSGNTIYF
NA	TRBV27	TRBJ2-5	TRBD2	TGTGCCAGCAGTTTAAGATCCCAGGGAGGGCCTCAAGAGACCCAGTACTTC	CASSLRSQGGPQETQYF
NA	TRBV18	TRBJ2-7	TRBD1	TGTGCCAGCTCACCAAACAGGGGGGACTACGAGCAGTACTTC	CASSPNRGDYEQYF
NA	TRBV5-5	TRBJ1-5	NA	TGTGCCAGCAGCTTCGACCCTAATGGCAATCAGCCCCAGCATTTT	CASSFDPNGNQPQHF
NA	TRBV28	TRBJ1-5	NA	TGTGCCAGCAATTGGCCGAGATCCAAGGGAAATAGCAATCAGCCCCAGCATTTT	CASNWPRSKGNSNQPQHF
NA	TRBV19	TRBJ1-1	NA	TGTGCCAGTAGTATCTCCCCAGGGGACACTGAAGCTTTCTTT	CASSISPGDTEAFF
NA	TRBV28	TRBJ2-1	NA	TGTGCCAGCAGTTACACGAAGGGGGTGTACAATGAGCAGTTCTTC	CASSYTKGVYNEQFF
NA	TRBV5-4	TRBJ2-3	TRBD2	TGTGCCAGCAGCATACGCTTAGCGGGAGTTGGCACAGATACGCAGTATTTT	CASSIRLAGVGTDTQYF
NA	TRBV5-5	TRBJ2-7	TRBD1	TGTGCCAGCAGTCCCGGGACAGGGTCCTACGAGCAGTACTTC	CASSPGTGSYEQYF
NA	TRBV24-1	TRBJ2-1	NA	TGTGCCACCAGTGATTCGTGGGGGGCAGGTTACAATGAGCAGTTCTTC	CATSDSWGAGYNEQFF
NA	TRBV9	TRBJ2-7	NA	TGTGCCAGCAGCGGCCGGGACCATCCCGGGGAGCAGTACTTC	CASSGRDHPGEQYF
NA	TRBV7-3	TRBJ1-1	NA	TGTGCCAGCAGCTTAGTGGGGAACACTGAAGCTTTCTTT	CASSLVGNTEAFF